This entry lists 8 T cell receptor beta chains sequenced from one sample in a study of identical twins. A single record per CDR3 protein comes from TCRdb applying MiXCR to the 5' RACE reads. Of 1.5 million to 2 million distinct CDR3 sequences detected, about 31% appear once; the ten largest clones hold about 0.3%. Sequencing input: cord blood. These receptors were collected from a newborn girl in good health.

The CDR3 loop is CASSQDGSGITFYEQYF. In nucleotides, the CDR3 is TGTGCCAGCAGCCAAGATGGTAGCGGGATCACGTTCTACGAGCAGTACTTC. The genes are TRBV4-2 and TRBJ2-7; 8 nucleotides match TRBD2. This CDR3 region has 17 residues. J lost 3 bases, V lost 0 bases, and 10 bases had no gene match. CDR1 is LGHNA and CDR2 is YNFKEQ in the germline V gene.

This chain links TRBV10-3 with TRBJ1-6, with 9 bases aligning to TRBD1. CDR3 length equals 13 residues. V shed 6 bases, J shed 9 bases, and the junction held 3 bases outside the gene matches. Germline-derived CDR1 and CDR2 are ENHRY and SYGVKD. CDR3 protein: CAISGTGFSPLHF. The CDR3, as DNA: TGTGCCATCAGCGGGACAGGGTTTTCACCCCTCCACTTT.

This clonotype was counted ten times or more. CDR3 in amino acids: CASSYSTSLGSLYEQYF. DNA for the CDR3: TGTGCCAGCAGCTACTCGACTAGCTTGGGGTCCCTCTACGAGCAGTACTTC. The chain links TRBV4-2 to TRBJ2-7, with TRBD2 matching over 7 bases. Losses at the gene ends were 5 bases for V and 3 bases for J; bases not matched to a gene: 16. The CDR3 consists of 17 residues. Germline values: CDR1 LGHNA, CDR2 YNFKEQ.

The CDR3 DNA follows: TGCAGTGCTAGCGGACTAGCGGGGGGCAATGGTGCTGAGCAGTTCTTC. Its translation is CSASGLAGGNGAEQFF. This sequence joins TRBV20-1 and TRBJ2-1, with 14 bases lining up with TRBD2. CDR3 length: 16 amino acids. Per the germline V gene, CDR1 is DFQATT and CDR2 is SNEGSKA (reference sequence). J lost 9 bases, V lost 3 bases, and 10 bases had no gene match.

This clonotype has just a few counts. The chain links TRBV3-1 to TRBJ2-3; D gene unclear. Germline V CDR1 and CDR2: LGHDT, YNNKEL (reference sequence). The CDR3 covers 16 residues. V was trimmed by 0 bases and J by 0 bases, leaving 10 bases between them. The CDR3 region has the DNA TGTGCCAGCAGCCAAGATATGGCAGCTAGCACAGATACGCAGTATTTT. This sequence encodes CASSQDMAASTDTQYF.

This clonotype was picked up a small number of times. The chain recombines TRBV7-2 with TRBJ2-3; TRBD2 matches 11 bases. This CDR3 comprises 17 residues. Per germline, CDR1 SGHTA and CDR2 FQGNSA. V shed 5 bases, J shed 1 base, and the junction held 8 bases outside the gene matches. The CDR3 loop is CASSIIAGGHRTDTQYF. The DNA for the CDR3 is TGTGCCAGCAGCATAATAGCGGGGGGGCATCGCACAGATACGCAGTATTTT.

This clonotype was picked up a small number of times. The chain carries TRBV4-2 and TRBJ2-5; TRBD1 aligns across 9 bases. Germline CDR1 reads LGHNA; CDR2 reads YNFKEQ. This CDR3 region has 16 residues. With V trimmed by 0 bases and J by 8 bases, 10 bases remained unmatched. The CDR3 protein is CASSQEGTGYLGTQYF. The CDR3 region has the DNA TGTGCCAGCAGCCAAGAAGGGACAGGGTACCTAGGTACCCAGTACTTC.

The chain carries TRBV20-1 and TRBJ2-1; 7 nucleotides align to TRBD1. Germline lookup yields CDR1 DFQATT and CDR2 SNEGSKA (reference sequence). The CDR3 length is 16 residues. V lost 2 bases and J lost 1; bases outside the gene matches: 8. The CDR3 nucleotides read TGCAGTGCTAGACTCCTGACAGGGCGATCCTACAATGAGCAGTTCTTC. Translated, it gives CSARLLTGRSYNEQFF.